A single sample gave rise to the 13 T cell receptor beta chains below, sequenced in a study of monozygotic twins with cystic fibrosis (dated by TCRdb to the early 2020s). Libraries were prepared through the immunoSEQ multiplex PCR assay. TCRdb holds this immuneACCESS table with in-frame rearrangements only. Some clones are missing; in checked studies, unresolved V genes explain under half, and the rest has no known cause. A total of some 26,000 clones appear in this sample, 91% of them only once. Together, the top ten hold 0.29% of the sample. The sample taken for sequencing was blood. The origin of the receptors is a girl aged 2-9 years with cystic fibrosis.

Note on this clone: One end of the junction is discordant with germline, which a read error may explain. The chain combines TRBV7-2 with TRBJ2-1, with TRBD2 as a possible D gene (5 bases). This CDR3 contains 15 residues. Germline lookup yields CDR1 SGHTA and CDR2 FQGNSA. This CDR3 reads CASSSSTTHYNGQFF. For the CDR3, the DNA is TGTGCCAGCAGCTCATCGACTACGCACTACAATGGGCAGTTCTTC.

The chain recombines TRBV9 with TRBJ1-6; 7 nucleotides agree with TRBD1. The CDR3 length is 15 residues. V was pared by 3 bases and J by 13 bases, with 13 bases of the junction left unmatched. The germline gives CDR1 SGDLS, CDR2 YYNGEE. CDR3 in amino acids: CASSAETGTQSPLHF. The CDR3 bases are TGTGCCAGCAGCGCCGAGACAGGGACCCAATCGCCCCTCCACTTT.

This clone was picked up a small number of times. The CDR3 sequence: CAVHREDNSPLHF. The DNA for the CDR3 is TGTGCCGTGCACAGGGAGGATAATTCACCCCTCCACTTT. The gene calls are TRBV2 and TRBJ1-6, with D perhaps TRBD1 (6 bases). CDR1 is SNHLY, CDR2 FYNNEI, per germline. The CDR3 extends over 13 amino acids. The V and J ends lost 11 bases and 5 bases respectively, with 13 bases between them. Complete variable domain (other parts from reference TRBV2 and TRBJ1-6): EPEVTQTPSHQVTQMGQEVILRCVPISNHLYFYWYRQILGQKVEFLVSFYNNEISEKSEIFDDQFSVERPDGSNFTLKIRSTKLEDSAMYFCAVHREDNSPLHFGNGTRLTVT.

The chain is built from TRBV6-6 and TRBJ1-5; TRBD1 might be the D (5 bases). In germline, CDR1 is MNHNY, CDR2 SVGAGI (reference sequence). This CDR3 region has 16 residues. Trimming took off 5 bases at V and 3 bases at J, with 17 bases between the two ends. CDR3 region: CASSNQGNLLNQPQHF. DNA of the CDR3: TGTGCCAGCAGTAACCAGGGAAACCTCCTCAATCAGCCCCAGCATTTT.

The V call is TRBV6-5, the J call TRBJ1-2; 9 nucleotides align to TRBD1. CDR3 size: 15 residues. Germline CDR1 and CDR2: MNHEY and SVGAGI. V shed 7 bases, J shed 1 base, and the junction held 7 bases outside the gene matches. CDR3 protein: CASKADRGNNYGYTF. In DNA form, the CDR3 reads TGTGCCAGCAAGGCGGACAGGGGAAATAACTATGGCTACACCTTC.

The chain combines TRBV6-6 with TRBJ1-6; 7 bases agree with TRBD1. This CDR3 has 13 residues. Germline-derived CDR1 and CDR2 are MNHNY and SVGAGI (reference sequence). The trim removed 10 bases at V and 6 bases at J, leaving 6 bases unmatched. CDR3 protein: CATLTGLNSPLHF. As DNA, the CDR3 is TGTGCCACTCTGACAGGGCTTAATTCACCCCTCCACTTT.

V usage is TRBV7-8 and J usage is TRBJ1-4; no firm D call. The germline CDR1 and CDR2 sequences are SGHVS and FQNEAQ. The ends were cut back, 3 bases at V and 0 bases at J, with 5 bases in the middle. The CDR3 is 14 amino acids. As DNA, the CDR3 is TGTGCCAGCAGCTTCAGCCCAACTAATGAAAAACTGTTTTTT. Translated, it gives CASSFSPTNEKLFF.

The chain couples TRBV16 to TRBJ1-5; perhaps TRBD1 as D (6 bases). The CDR3 contains 15 residues. V lost 0 bases, J lost 4 bases, and 10 bases lay in between. Germline V gene lookup returns CDR1 KGHSY and CDR2 FQNENV. CDR3 sequence: CASSQSGQGNQPQHF. The CDR3 coding sequence is TGTGCCAGCAGCCAATCGGGGCAGGGGAATCAGCCCCAGCATTTT.

J is TRBJ2-5 and V is TRBV9; D not resolved. Looked up from germline, CDR1 is SGDLS and CDR2 is YYNGEE. The CDR3 totals 15 residues. The V gene lost 1 base and the J gene lost 7 bases, with 17 bases spanning the gap. The CDR3 DNA reads TGTGCCAGCAGCGTATTCTCGGGCTCCTGGGGGACCCAGTACTTC. This gives the protein CASSVFSGSWGTQYF.

V usage is TRBV9 and J usage is TRBJ1-2; 7 bases are a match to TRBD1. The V and J ends lost 0 bases and 2 bases, in that order; junction bases with no gene match: 4. The CDR3 loop spans 15 amino acids. CDR1 and CDR2 from the germline V gene are SGDLS and YYNGEE. CDR3 sequence reads: CASSVGKGGNYGYTF. CDR3 sequence (DNA): TGTGCCAGCAGCGTAGGTAAAGGGGGCAACTATGGCTACACCTTC.

Details on this clone: Its ends do not fully match the called genes, so a read error is possible. The gene calls are TRBV19 and TRBJ2-2, with D perhaps being TRBD1 or TRBD2 (5 bases each). The length of the CDR3 is 17 residues. Looked up from germline, CDR1 is LNHDA and CDR2 is SQIVND (reference sequence). CDR3 in amino acids: CASTIRGSGFPPGELFF. CDR3 bases: TGTGCCAGTACTATACGGGGATCAGGGTTTCCTCCCGGGGAGCTGTTTTTT. The full variable domain, its missing parts supplied by reference TRBV19 and TRBJ2-2, is DGGITQSPKYLFRKEGQNVTLSCEQNLNHDAMYWYRQDPGQGLRLIYYSQIVNDFQKGDIAEGYSVSREKKESFPLTVTSAQKNPTAFYLCASTIRGSGFPPGELFFGEGSRLTVL.

The chain recombines TRBV4-2 with TRBJ2-3, with TRBD2 identical over 9 bases. The CDR3 is made up of 16 amino acids. V shed 0 bases, J shed 7 bases, and the junction held 8 bases outside the gene matches. Germline CDR1 reads LGHNA; CDR2 reads YNFKEQ. CDR3 bases: TGTGCCAGCAGCCAAGAGGCTAGCGGGGAGCCCTATACGCAGTATTTT. Residues: CASSQEASGEPYTQYF.

The chain carries TRBV18 and TRBJ2-1; 7 nucleotides match TRBD2. Trimming at V came to 7 bases and at J to 4 bases, leaving 7 bases not matched to a gene. Germline CDR1 KGHSH, CDR2 LQKENI. The CDR3 is 14 amino acids. The DNA for the CDR3 is TGTGCCAGCTTCAACAAGCGGGGTTACAATGAGCAGTTCTTC. It encodes CASFNKRGYNEQFF.